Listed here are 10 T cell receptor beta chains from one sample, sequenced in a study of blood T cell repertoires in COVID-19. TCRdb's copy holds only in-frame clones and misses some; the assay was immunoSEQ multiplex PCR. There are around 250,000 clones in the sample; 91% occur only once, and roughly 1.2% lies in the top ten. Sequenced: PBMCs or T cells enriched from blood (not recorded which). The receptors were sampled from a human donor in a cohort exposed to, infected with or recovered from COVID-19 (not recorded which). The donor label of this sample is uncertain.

The CDR3 nucleotides are TGTGCCAGCAGCTTGGAATCCGGAGTACTATATGGCTACACCTTC. It codes for CASSLESGVLYGYTF. The V call is TRBV5-4, the J call TRBJ1-2; D remains unclear. Germline CDR1 SGHNT, CDR2 YYREEE (reference sequence). Between the trimmed V and J ends, which lost 0 bases and 5 bases, there was a span of 14 bases. The CDR3 totals 15 residues.

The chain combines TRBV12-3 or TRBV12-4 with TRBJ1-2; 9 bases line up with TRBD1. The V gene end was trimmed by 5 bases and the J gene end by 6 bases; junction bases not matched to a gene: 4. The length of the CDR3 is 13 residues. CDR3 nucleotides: TGTGCCAGCAGTCCCGGACAGGGGAATGGCTACACCTTC. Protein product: CASSPGQGNGYTF.

DNA of the CDR3: TGTGCCAGCAGCCCGCCGAGGGATAACACTGAAGCTTTCTTT. As protein: CASSPPRDNTEAFF. The chain recombines TRBV7-9 with TRBJ1-1; D remains unclear. Germline assignment: CDR1 SEHNR and CDR2 FQNEAQ (reference sequence). CDR3 size: 14 residues. V lost 5 bases and J 2 bases, leaving 12 bases between the germline ends.

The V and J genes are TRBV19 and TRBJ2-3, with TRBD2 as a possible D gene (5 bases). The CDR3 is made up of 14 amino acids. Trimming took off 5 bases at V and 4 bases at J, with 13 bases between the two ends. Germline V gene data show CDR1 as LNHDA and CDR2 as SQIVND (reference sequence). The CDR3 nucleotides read TGTGCCAGTAGTCCGGGATTTCTAGCAGATACGCAGTATTTT. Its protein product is CASSPGFLADTQYF.

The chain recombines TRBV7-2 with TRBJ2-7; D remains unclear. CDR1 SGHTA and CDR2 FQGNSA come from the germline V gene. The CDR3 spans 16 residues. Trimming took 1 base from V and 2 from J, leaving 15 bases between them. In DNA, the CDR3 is TGTGCCAGCAGCTTAGACGCAGGCCTCCTGGCCTACGAGCAGTACTTC. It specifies CASSLDAGLLAYEQYF.

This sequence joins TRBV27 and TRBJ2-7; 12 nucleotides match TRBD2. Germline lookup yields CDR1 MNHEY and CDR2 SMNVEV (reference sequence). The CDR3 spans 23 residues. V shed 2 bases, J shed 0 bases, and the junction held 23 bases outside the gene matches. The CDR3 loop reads CASSLNPFRGSTSGRPDSYEQYF. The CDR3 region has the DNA TGTGCCAGCAGTTTAAACCCGTTTCGAGGGTCGACTAGCGGGAGACCCGACTCCTACGAGCAGTACTTC.

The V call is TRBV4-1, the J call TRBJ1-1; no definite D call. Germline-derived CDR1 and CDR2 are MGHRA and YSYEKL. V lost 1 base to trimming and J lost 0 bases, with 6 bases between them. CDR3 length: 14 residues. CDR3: CASSQVAVNTEAFF. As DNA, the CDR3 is TGCGCCAGCAGCCAAGTGGCGGTGAACACTGAAGCTTTCTTT.

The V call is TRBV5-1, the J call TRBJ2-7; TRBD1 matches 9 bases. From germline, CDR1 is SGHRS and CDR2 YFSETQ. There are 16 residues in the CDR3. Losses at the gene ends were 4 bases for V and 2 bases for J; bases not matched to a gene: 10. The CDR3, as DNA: TGCGCCAGCAGCCCCACGGGGGACAGGGCTCCCTACGAGCAGTACTTC. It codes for CASSPTGDRAPYEQYF.

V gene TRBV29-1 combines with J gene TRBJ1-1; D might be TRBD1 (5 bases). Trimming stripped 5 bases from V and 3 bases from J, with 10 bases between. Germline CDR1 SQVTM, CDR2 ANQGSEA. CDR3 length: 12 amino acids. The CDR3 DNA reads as TGCAGCGTTTACAGGCGCGACACTGAAGCTTTCTTT. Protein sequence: CSVYRRDTEAFF.

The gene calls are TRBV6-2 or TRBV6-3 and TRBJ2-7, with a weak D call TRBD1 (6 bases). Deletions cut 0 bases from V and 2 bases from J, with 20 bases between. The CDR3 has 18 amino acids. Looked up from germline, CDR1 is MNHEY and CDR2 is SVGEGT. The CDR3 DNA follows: TGTGCCAGCAGTTACTCGCGACCACAGGGTATTCTCCCCTACGAGCAGTACTTC. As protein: CASSYSRPQGILPYEQYF.